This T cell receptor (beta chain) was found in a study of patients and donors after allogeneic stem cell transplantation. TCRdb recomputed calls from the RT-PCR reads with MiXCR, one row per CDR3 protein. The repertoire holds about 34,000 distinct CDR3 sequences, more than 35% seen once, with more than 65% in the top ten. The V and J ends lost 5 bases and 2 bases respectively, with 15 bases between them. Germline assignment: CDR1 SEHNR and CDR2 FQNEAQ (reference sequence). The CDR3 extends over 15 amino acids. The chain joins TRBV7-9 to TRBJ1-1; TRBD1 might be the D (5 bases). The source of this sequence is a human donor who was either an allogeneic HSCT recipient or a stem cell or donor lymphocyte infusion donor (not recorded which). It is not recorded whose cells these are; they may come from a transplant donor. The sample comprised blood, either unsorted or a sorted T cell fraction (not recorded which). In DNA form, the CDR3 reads TGTGCCAGCAGCCCTAACACGGGGGTTAACACTGAAGCTTTCTTT. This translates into CASSPNTGVNTEAFF.